The clone carrying this T cell receptor (beta chain) was recorded at least ten times. V lost 5 bases and J lost 5, with 9 bases in between. Germline values: CDR1 MGHRA, CDR2 YSYEKL. The CDR3 runs 12 residues. Preparing the TCRbeta library involved the use of unique molecular identifiers. TCRdb used MiXCR to reprocess the PCR reads, holding one entry per CDR3 protein. This sample carries 83,000 or so distinct CDR3 sequences, 6.5% to 8.5% of them seen once, and the ten largest clones take more than 6.5%. This entry is derived from a study of T-cell reconstitution after alpha-beta-depleted transplantation in children.

The sequence was obtained from a human donor who donated a stem cell graft to a child with congenital amegakaryocytic thrombocytopenia. This chain uses TRBV4-1 with TRBJ1-2, with D perhaps TRBD1 (6 bases). The specimen was PBMCs from the stem cell graft donor, collected from the stem cell graft. The chain's CDR3 is CASSFTGYGYTF. The CDR3, as DNA: TGCGCCAGCAGCTTTACAGGGTATGGCTACACCTTC.